These 2 T cell receptor beta chains originate from one sample sequenced in a study of blood T cell repertoires in COVID-19. Here immunoSEQ multiplex PCR was the method, and the copy in TCRdb shows in-frame clones only, minus some. The sample consists of fewer than 450,000 clones, 80% to 95% of them appearing once. The sequenced sample was PBMCs or T cells enriched from blood (not recorded which). The receptor source for this set is a man younger than 30 who had recovered from COVID-19.

The chain links TRBV18 to TRBJ1-5, with 7 bases matching TRBD1. J was trimmed by 11 bases and V by 3 bases; bases with no gene match: 13. The CDR3 is made up of 15 amino acids. The V gene's germline CDR1 is KGHSH and CDR2 LQKENI. The chain's CDR3 is CASSPPVSRGEAQHF. In DNA, the CDR3 is TGTGCCAGCTCACCCCCCGTGAGCAGGGGGGAGGCCCAGCATTTT.

This chain connects TRBV4-1 to TRBJ1-1; D possibly corresponds to TRBD1 (6 bases). Germline loops: CDR1 MGHRA, CDR2 YSYEKL. The ends were cut back, 4 bases at V and 6 bases at J, with 15 bases in the middle. The CDR3 consists of 14 residues. The CDR3 protein is CASSPRGSLSEAFF. CDR3 in DNA: TGCGCCAGCAGCCCGAGGGGGTCCCTCTCTGAAGCTTTCTTT.